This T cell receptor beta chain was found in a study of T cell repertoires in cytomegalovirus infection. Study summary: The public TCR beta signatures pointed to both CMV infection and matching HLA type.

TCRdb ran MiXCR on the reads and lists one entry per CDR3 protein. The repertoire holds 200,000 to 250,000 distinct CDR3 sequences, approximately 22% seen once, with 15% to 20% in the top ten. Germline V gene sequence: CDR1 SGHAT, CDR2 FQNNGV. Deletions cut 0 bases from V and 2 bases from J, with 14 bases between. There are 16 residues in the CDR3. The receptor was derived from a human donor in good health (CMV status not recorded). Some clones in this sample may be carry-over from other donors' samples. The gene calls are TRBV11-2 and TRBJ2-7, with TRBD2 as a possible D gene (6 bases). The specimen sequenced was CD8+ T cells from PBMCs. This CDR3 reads CASSLDPPPGAYEQYF. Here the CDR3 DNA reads TGTGCCAGCAGCTTAGATCCCCCTCCGGGAGCCTACGAGCAGTACTTC. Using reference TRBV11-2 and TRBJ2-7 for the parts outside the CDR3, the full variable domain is EAGVAQSPRYKIIEKRQSVAFWCNPISGHATLYWYQQILGQGPKLLIQFQNNGVVDDSQLPKDRFSAERLKGVDSTLKIQPAKLEDSAVYLCASSLDPPPGAYEQYFGPGTRLTVT.